Below are 17 T cell receptor beta chains sequenced from a single sample in a study of regulatory T cells in long-lasting Graves disease. Arm-PCR of CDR3 regions and iRepertoire HTBI primers were used to build TCR beta libraries. MiXCR was run by TCRdb on the multiplex PCR reads, yielding one entry per CDR3 protein. The table includes some 450,000 distinct CDR3 sequences, roughly a quarter detected once. As to time point: persistent/refractory GD, antithyroid drugs over 5 years with positive TRAb. PBMC-derived RNA was used for the TCR library. Source: peripheral blood mononuclear cells (PBMCs), taken when the disease was refractory, from a patient treated with antithyroid drugs. The receptor source for this set is a female donor with Graves disease.

Written as DNA, the CDR3 is TGTGCCAGCAGCTTTTACCCCGTACAGGGGCTTATGAACACTGAAGCTTTCTTT. It translates to CASSFYPVQGLMNTEAFF. This chain links TRBV11-1 with TRBJ1-1; 7 nucleotides match TRBD1. The V gene end was trimmed by 3 bases and the J gene end by 0 bases; junction bases not matched to a gene: 13. The length of the CDR3 is 18 residues. The germline CDR1 and CDR2 sequences are SGHAT and FQDESV (reference sequence).

This clonotype was found many times. V gene TRBV28 combines with J gene TRBJ2-7, with D hard to call. Germline CDR1 reads MDHEN; CDR2 reads SYDVKM. This CDR3 region has 13 residues. Trimming left V 5 bases short and J 2 bases short, with 10 bases between. CDR3 region: CASSPPTPYEQYF. The CDR3 DNA reads as TGTGCCAGCAGTCCCCCAACTCCCTACGAGCAGTACTTC.

This clonotype was recorded at least ten times. The CDR3 is CSAQAGVHYEQYF. Written as DNA, the CDR3 is TGCAGTGCTCAAGCGGGAGTACACTACGAGCAGTACTTC. The gene calls are TRBV20-1 and TRBJ2-7; 8 nucleotides match TRBD2. The CDR3 sequence is 13 residues long. Germline CDR1 reads DFQATT; CDR2 reads SNEGSKA (reference sequence). The trim removed 5 bases at V and 3 bases at J, leaving 6 bases unmatched.

This clonotype has ten or more counts. This chain connects TRBV15 to TRBJ2-5, with D perhaps matching TRBD2 (6 bases). This CDR3 spans 15 amino acids. CDR1 is LNHNV and CDR2 is YYDKDF in the germline V gene (reference sequence). The germline V and J ends were trimmed by 0 bases and 5 bases, with 13 bases remaining between them. The CDR3 spells CATSRDFGGKETQYF. For the CDR3, the DNA is TGTGCCACCAGCAGAGATTTTGGCGGGAAGGAGACCCAGTACTTC.

The table lists this clonotype with many counts. The V gene is TRBV28, the J gene TRBJ2-5, with D possibly matching TRBD2 (5 bases). CDR3 length: 15 amino acids. V gave up 2 bases and J gave up 1 base, with 11 bases separating them. Germline CDR1 and CDR2: MDHEN and SYDVKM. The CDR3: CASSLPGMTQETQYF. The CDR3 DNA is TGTGCCAGCAGTTTACCCGGGATGACCCAAGAGACCCAGTACTTC.

The gene calls are TRBV9 and TRBJ1-1; a possible D gene is TRBD1 (6 bases). The CDR3 extends over 15 amino acids. Trimming cost V 4 bases and J 7 bases, with 20 bases left between them. CDR1 is SGDLS, CDR2 YYNGEE, per germline. CDR3 bases: TGTGCCAGCAGCCGACCTGATCGTACAGGGAGTGAAGCTTTCTTT. Its protein is CASSRPDRTGSEAFF.

This clonotype showed up many times. The chain combines TRBV2 with TRBJ2-5, with D perhaps TRBD2 (5 bases). V lost 3 bases and J lost 5, with 22 bases in between. From germline, CDR1 is SNHLY and CDR2 FYNNEI. The CDR3 spans 17 residues. The CDR3 coding sequence is TGTGCCAGCAGTGATATATTGGTGGGAGCTGAATCGGAGACCCAGTACTTC. As protein: CASSDILVGAESETQYF.

Turning to this clonotype: This may arise from a read error, as a much more abundant clone is one base away. This chain links TRBV27 with TRBJ2-5; 13 nucleotides match TRBD2. Looked up from germline, CDR1 is MNHEY and CDR2 is SMNVEV (reference sequence). The CDR3 sequence is 18 residues long. V shed 5 bases, J shed 0 bases, and the junction held 9 bases outside the gene matches. The CDR3 spells CASSGPMGLAGYQETQYF. CDR3 bases: TGTGCCAGCAGTGGGCCGATGGGACTAGCGGGATACCAAGAGACCCAGTACTTC.

CDR3 in amino acids: CASHPNTGTGRLVSSGYTF. For the CDR3, the DNA is TGTGCCAGCCACCCGAACACCGGGACAGGGCGGTTAGTATCCTCCGGCTACACCTTC. This chain joins TRBV25-1 and TRBJ1-2; TRBD1 matches at 9 bases. The J segment lost 8 bases and the V segment lost 8 bases, leaving 27 bases of the junction unmatched. Germline CDR1 is MGHDK and CDR2 is SYGVNS. The CDR3 length is 19 residues.

This clonotype was seen a handful of times. The chain has TRBV20-1 and TRBJ2-1; D perhaps matches TRBD2 (5 bases). Trimming removed 2 bases from V and 7 bases from J, with 21 bases in between. The length of the CDR3 is 16 residues. CDR1 is DFQATT, CDR2 SNEGSKA, per germline (reference sequence). Here the CDR3 DNA reads TGCAGTGCTAGACAAATTGGACTCCCCCGGAGGAATGAGCAGTTCTTC. Its protein product is CSARQIGLPRRNEQFF.

This clonotype is a singleton in its sample. The chain recombines TRBV2 with TRBJ2-1; tentative D call: TRBD1 (5 bases). Germline V lookup: CDR1 SNHLY, CDR2 FYNNEI. Trimming shortened V by 6 bases and J by 0 bases, and 15 bases separated the two germline ends. CDR3 length equals 16 residues. DNA of the CDR3: TGTGCCAGCAGGAAGGGGCAGATAAGCTCCTACAATGAGCAGTTCTTC. Amino acids: CASRKGQISSYNEQFF. Combining the CDR3 with reference TRBV2 and TRBJ2-1 gives the whole variable domain EPEVTQTPSHQVTQMGQEVILRCVPISNHLYFYWYRQILGQKVEFLVSFYNNEISEKSEIFDDQFSVERPDGSNFTLKIRSTKLEDSAMYFCASRKGQISSYNEQFFGPGTRLTVL.

The chain couples TRBV20-1 to TRBJ1-6; D not resolved. This CDR3 comprises 14 residues. In germline, CDR1 is DFQATT, CDR2 SNEGSKA (reference sequence). V lost 4 bases and J lost 7, with 14 bases in between. The CDR3 DNA sequence: TGCAGTGCTACTGCCGGGGATCTGAATTCACCCCTCCACTTT. Translated: CSATAGDLNSPLHF.

This clonotype was observed many times. This chain uses TRBV2 with TRBJ1-4, with 7 nucleotides matching TRBD1. V shed 8 bases, J shed 2 bases, and the junction held 2 bases outside the gene matches. This CDR3 is built from 13 residues. The germline CDR1 and CDR2 sequences are SNHLY and FYNNEI. The CDR3 sequence is CASQGDTNEKLFF. In nucleotides, the CDR3 is TGTGCCAGCCAGGGGGATACTAATGAAAAACTGTTTTTT.

Here the CDR3 reads CASSTGIAGYTGELFF. The CDR3 bases are TGTGCCAGCAGCACCGGGATAGCGGGATATACCGGGGAGCTGTTTTTT. The chain is built from TRBV9 and TRBJ2-2, with 8 bases aligning to TRBD2. Germline lookup yields CDR1 SGDLS and CDR2 YYNGEE. Losses at the gene ends were 4 bases for V and 5 bases for J; bases not matched to a gene: 10. This CDR3 region has 16 residues.

A note on this clonotype: This may arise from a read error, as a much more abundant clone is one base away. The V and J genes are TRBV12-3 or TRBV12-4 and TRBJ2-5; 13 bases line up with TRBD2. J lost 1 base, V lost 6 bases, and 5 bases had no gene match. CDR3 length: 16 residues. The CDR3 sequence: CASRFGTSGVQETQYF. The CDR3 DNA is TGTGCCAGCAGATTCGGGACTAGCGGGGTCCAAGAGACCCAGTACTTC.

This clonotype was picked up a small number of times. This chain uses TRBV7-2 with TRBJ1-1; tentatively, D is TRBD1 (5 bases). Germline V gene data show CDR1 as SGHTA and CDR2 as FQGNSA. The CDR3 is 13 residues long. V was shortened by 7 bases and J by 10 bases, with 19 bases between the two germline ends. Here the CDR3 reads CASTTGWGVGAFF. The DNA for the CDR3 is TGTGCCAGCACCACCGGCTGGGGGGTCGGAGCTTTCTTT.

The chain uses TRBV27 and TRBJ2-7; D is perhaps TRBD2 (5 bases). This CDR3 contains 15 residues. V dropped 3 bases and J dropped 3 bases, with 15 bases sitting between them. Germline CDR1 is MNHEY and CDR2 is SMNVEV (reference sequence). The CDR3 coding sequence is TGTGCCAGCAGTTTGAGCACCCTTGGAGGCTACGAGCAGTACTTC. It codes for CASSLSTLGGYEQYF.